A single sample is the source of the 27 T cell receptor beta chains below, sequenced in a study of graft-versus-host responses after intestinal transplantation. Antigens for these TCRs are unknown. Assay: immunoSEQ multiplex PCR; the TCRdb copy retains only in-frame clones and omits some. The repertoire holds 100,000 to 120,000 clones, with about 93% as singletons. Sequencing was performed on unstimulated CD8+ T cells sorted from spleen or lymph node cells, taken before intestinal transplant. All receptors come from a human donor who received an intestinal transplant.

The genes are TRBV30 and TRBJ2-1; TRBD2 matches 7 bases. Germline V gene lookup returns CDR1 GTSNPN and CDR2 SVGIG (reference sequence). Trimming at V came to 2 bases and at J to 4 bases, leaving 8 bases not matched to a gene. The CDR3 totals 15 residues. The CDR3 sequence is CAWSWGTTSYNEQFF. The CDR3 bases are TGTGCCTGGAGTTGGGGGACTACTTCGTACAATGAGCAGTTCTTC.

The J gene is TRBJ1-1, the V gene TRBV27; the D is unclear. Trimming shortened V by 6 bases and J by 7 bases, and 9 bases separated the two germline ends. Per the germline V gene, CDR1 is MNHEY and CDR2 is SMNVEV (reference sequence). The CDR3 loop spans 11 amino acids. The CDR3 reads CASSTINEAFF. Written as DNA, the CDR3 is TGTGCCAGCAGCACGATAAATGAAGCTTTCTTT.

Only one count was recorded for this clone. This chain joins TRBV30 and TRBJ2-7; perhaps TRBD2 as D (5 bases). V was pared by 0 bases and J by 2 bases, with 11 bases between. This CDR3 is 14 amino acids long. CDR1 and CDR2 (germline): GTSNPN, SVGIG (reference sequence). The CDR3 sequence: CAWSVLSGTYEQYF. CDR3 DNA sequence: TGTGCCTGGAGTGTACTTTCCGGGACCTACGAGCAGTACTTC.

The V and J genes are TRBV27 and TRBJ1-2; D is ambiguous. Germline CDR1 MNHEY, CDR2 SMNVEV (reference sequence). The CDR3 is 13 amino acids. V lost 5 bases to trimming and J lost 11 bases, with 18 bases between them. CDR3 sequence (DNA): TGTGCCAGCAGTCCCTTCGACCGGGCGAGGTACACCTTC. Translation gives CASSPFDRARYTF.

This clone was seen just once. The genes are TRBV4-1 and TRBJ2-5; 7 positions agree with TRBD1. Looked up from germline, CDR1 is MGHRA and CDR2 is YSYEKL. The CDR3 length is 15 residues. The J segment lost 4 bases and the V segment lost 3 bases, leaving 8 bases of the junction unmatched. The CDR3 loop is CASSHRQGVGETQYF. The CDR3 region has the DNA TGCGCCAGCAGCCACCGACAGGGAGTAGGAGAGACCCAGTACTTC.

Only one count was recorded for this clone. The chain couples TRBV27 to TRBJ2-7, with 8 bases identical to TRBD1. The junction had 10 bases not matched to a gene; V was cut back by 6 bases and J by 3 bases. The CDR3 consists of 15 residues. CDR1 and CDR2 from the germline V gene are MNHEY and SMNVEV (reference sequence). The CDR3 loop reads CASSLRGTGSYEQYF. CDR3 DNA: TGTGCCAGCAGCTTACGCGGGACAGGTAGCTACGAGCAGTACTTC.

The J gene is TRBJ2-7, the V gene TRBV13, with 12 bases fitting TRBD1. Per germline, CDR1 PRHDT and CDR2 FYEKMQ (reference sequence). The CDR3 runs to 15 residues. Trimming cost V 3 bases and J 7 bases; bases outside gene matches: 7. CDR3 nucleotides: TGTGCCAGCAGCTTCCCGGGACAGGGGGCTCAGGAGCAGTACTTC. Protein: CASSFPGQGAQEQYF. The full variable domain, in which reference TRBV13 and TRBJ2-7 provide the parts outside the CDR3, is AAGVIQSPRHLIKEKRETATLKCYPIPRHDTVYWYQQGPGQDPQFLISFYEKMQSDKGSIPDRFSAQQFSDYHSELNMSSLELGDSALYFCASSFPGQGAQEQYFGPGTRLTVT.

The chain uses TRBV27 and TRBJ1-2, with D unclear. Trimming took off 5 bases at V and 0 bases at J, with 4 bases between the two ends. Germline V gene data show CDR1 as MNHEY and CDR2 as SMNVEV (reference sequence). This CDR3 contains 12 residues. CDR3 sequence: CASSASNYGYTF. CDR3 DNA sequence: TGTGCCAGCAGTGCGTCTAACTATGGCTACACCTTC.

The chain links TRBV7-9 to TRBJ2-1; D may correspond to TRBD1 or TRBD2 (5 bases each). This CDR3 comprises 15 residues. Per the germline V gene, CDR1 is SEHNR and CDR2 is FQNEAQ (reference sequence). The V end lost 5 bases, the J end lost 8 bases, and 19 bases lay between the germline ends. The CDR3 DNA reads as TGTGCCAGCAGCCCATGGTTTAGCGAAGGGGATGAGCAGTTCTTC. This codes for CASSPWFSEGDEQFF.

The chain employs TRBV9 and TRBJ2-7; 7 nucleotides agree with TRBD2. In germline, CDR1 is SGDLS, CDR2 YYNGEE. The CDR3 is 15 amino acids. Trimming cost V 0 bases and J 0 bases; bases outside gene matches: 3. CDR3 region: CASSVGASGSYEQYF. CDR3 nucleotide sequence: TGTGCCAGCAGCGTAGGGGCTAGCGGCTCCTACGAGCAGTACTTC.

This sequence joins TRBV27 and TRBJ2-7, with D possibly matching TRBD1 (6 bases). Trimming shortened V by 0 bases and J by 4 bases, and 16 bases separated the two germline ends. From germline, CDR1 is MNHEY and CDR2 SMNVEV (reference sequence). There are 16 residues in the CDR3. CDR3 in amino acids: CASSLSRGTVDYEQYF. The DNA for the CDR3 is TGTGCCAGCAGTTTATCGAGGGGGACGGTCGATTACGAGCAGTACTTC.

The chain joins TRBV27 to TRBJ2-1; no reliable D call. The CDR3 is made up of 15 amino acids. V was clipped by 8 bases and J by 1 base, with 15 bases between them. Germline V lookup: CDR1 MNHEY, CDR2 SMNVEV (reference sequence). CDR3 protein: CASRYSGLSYNEQFF. As DNA, the CDR3 is TGTGCCAGCCGTTACAGTGGATTATCCTACAATGAGCAGTTCTTC.

The V and J genes are TRBV11-2 and TRBJ2-7, with D perhaps matching TRBD2 (6 bases). The CDR3 consists of 13 residues. Trimming removed 6 bases at V and 8 bases at J, with 17 bases between. CDR1 is SGHAT, CDR2 FQNNGV, per germline. CDR3 region: CASSLATGRQQYF. DNA for the CDR3: TGTGCCAGCAGTCTAGCAACGGGGAGGCAGCAGTACTTC.

This rearrangement joins TRBV19 to TRBJ1-1; D remains ambiguous. The germline V gene encodes CDR1 LNHDA and CDR2 SQIVND (reference sequence). The CDR3 loop spans 15 amino acids. The V end lost 7 bases, the J end lost 0 bases, and 15 bases lay between the germline ends. The CDR3 sequence: CASISPGRVNTEAFF. The CDR3 bases are TGTGCCAGTATTTCACCCGGACGGGTGAACACTGAAGCTTTCTTT.

The V gene is TRBV5-1, the J gene TRBJ1-2; D is uncertain. The germline V gene has CDR1 SGHRS and CDR2 YFSETQ. V lost 0 bases and J lost 0, with 6 bases in between. There are 14 residues in the CDR3. CDR3 bases: TGCGCCAGCAGCTTGGCCTCGGCTAACTATGGCTACACCTTC. This sequence encodes CASSLASANYGYTF.

This clone occurred once. V gene TRBV7-9 combines with J gene TRBJ1-2, with no clear D. The CDR3 is 14 residues long. Trimming shortened V by 3 bases and J by 4 bases, and 12 bases separated the two germline ends. Germline V gene sequence: CDR1 SEHNR, CDR2 FQNEAQ (reference sequence). CDR3 sequence (DNA): TGTGCCAGCAGCTTGTCACAATTTGGCTATGGCTACACCTTC. Its protein is CASSLSQFGYGYTF.

V is TRBV27 and J is TRBJ2-7; D may be TRBD2 (5 bases). This CDR3 region has 13 residues. Trimming pared 10 bases from V and 4 bases from J, leaving 17 bases between. The V gene's germline CDR1 is MNHEY and CDR2 SMNVEV (reference sequence). CDR3 DNA: TGTGCCACCGGCCCGCGGGTTGGATACGAGCAGTACTTC. Translating gives CATGPRVGYEQYF.

This sequence joins TRBV7-9 and TRBJ2-1; the D gene could be TRBD1 or TRBD2 (6 bases each). The CDR3 covers 16 residues. Germline CDR1 reads SEHNR; CDR2 reads FQNEAQ (reference sequence). Trimming cost V 5 bases and J 4 bases, with 18 bases left between them. In DNA, the CDR3 is TGTGCCAGCAGCGCCCCCCGGGGGCTAGAGTACAATGAGCAGTTCTTC. Protein product: CASSAPRGLEYNEQFF. Drawing the rest from reference TRBV7-9 and TRBJ2-1, the complete variable domain is DTGVSQNPRHKITKRGQNVTFRCDPISEHNRLYWYRQTLGQGPEFLTYFQNEAQLEKSRLLSDRFSAERPKGSFSTLEIQRTEQGDSAMYLCASSAPRGLEYNEQFFGPGTRLTVL.

V is TRBV11-2 and J is TRBJ2-3, with TRBD2 as a possible D gene (5 bases). This CDR3 is built from 16 residues. Germline V gives CDR1 SGHAT, CDR2 FQNNGV. V shed 1 base and J shed 3 bases, with 14 bases lying between them. Here the CDR3 reads CASSLVYREATDTQYF. CDR3 sequence (DNA): TGTGCCAGCAGCTTAGTCTATCGGGAAGCGACAGATACGCAGTATTTT.

The chain carries TRBV9 and TRBJ2-3, with 9 bases identical to TRBD2. The CDR3 is 19 residues long. CDR1 and CDR2 from the germline V gene are SGDLS and YYNGEE. V lost 3 bases and J lost 1; bases outside the gene matches: 15. The CDR3 spells CASSASSGGISGRTDTQYF. The CDR3 DNA reads as TGTGCCAGCAGCGCCTCAAGCGGGGGGATTAGCGGACGCACAGATACGCAGTATTTT.

The chain joins TRBV6-5 to TRBJ2-1, with D possibly being TRBD1 or TRBD2 (5 bases each). In germline, CDR1 is MNHEY, CDR2 SVGAGI. The CDR3 loop spans 16 amino acids. The germline V and J ends were trimmed by 0 bases and 2 bases, with 11 bases remaining between them. DNA for the CDR3: TGTGCCAGCAGTTACTCGATGAGGGGCACCTACAATGAGCAGTTCTTC. It yields the protein CASSYSMRGTYNEQFF.

The chain links TRBV4-1 to TRBJ2-1, with D possibly being TRBD2 (7 bases). Per germline, CDR1 MGHRA and CDR2 YSYEKL. The ends were cut back, 4 bases at V and 7 bases at J, with 20 bases in the middle. CDR3 length: 16 residues. CDR3 bases: TGCGCCAGCAGCCCGTGGGGGCGCGGGAGTACGAATGAGCAGTTCTTC. Protein: CASSPWGRGSTNEQFF.

The rearrangement joins TRBV29-1 to TRBJ1-1; the D is unclear. Trimming stripped 1 base from V and 0 bases from J, with 9 bases between. CDR3 length: 14 residues. Germline V gene lookup returns CDR1 SQVTM and CDR2 ANQGSEA. CDR3 coding DNA: TGCAGCGTTGAAGTTGGCCAGATGAACACTGAAGCTTTCTTT. Its protein product is CSVEVGQMNTEAFF. Variable domain in full (rest from reference TRBV29-1 and TRBJ1-1): SAVISQKPSRDICQRGTSLTIQCQVDSQVTMMFWYRQQPGQSLTLIATANQGSEATYESGFVIDKFPISRPNLTFSTLTVSNMSPEDSSIYLCSVEVGQMNTEAFFGQGTRLTVV.

The chain links TRBV4-1 to TRBJ2-7; D is ambiguous. V was shortened by 1 base and J by 7 bases, with 11 bases between the two germline ends. This CDR3 has 13 residues. Germline V lookup: CDR1 MGHRA, CDR2 YSYEKL. DNA for the CDR3: TGCGCCAGCAGCCAAGTCTACCCCTGGGAGCAGTACTTC. Its protein product is CASSQVYPWEQYF.

The rearrangement joins TRBV6-1 to TRBJ2-2; the D is unclear. The CDR3 loop spans 17 amino acids. Trimming stripped 1 base from V and 4 bases from J, with 16 bases between. Germline CDR1 is MNHNS and CDR2 is SASEGT. The CDR3 coding sequence is TGTGCCAGCAGTGAAGGGGGTTACCTAGATGGCACCGGGGAGCTGTTTTTT. Encoded protein: CASSEGGYLDGTGELFF.

Worth noting for this clone: Germline and junction disagree at one end, which may indicate a read error. This chain uses TRBV6-4 with TRBJ2-7; D remains ambiguous. This CDR3 has 12 residues. CDR1 is MRHNA, CDR2 SNTAGT, per germline. The CDR3: CASSDSLYGQYF. CDR3 bases: TGTGCCAGCAGTGACTCTCTATACGGGCAGTACTTC.

V usage is TRBV10-2 and J usage is TRBJ2-7, with TRBD1 identical over 8 bases. The CDR3 length is 16 residues. Germline trimming cut 0 bases from V and 4 bases from J; bases unmatched to any gene: 8. Per the germline V gene, CDR1 is WSHSY and CDR2 is SAAADI. The CDR3 bases are TGCGCCAGCAGTGAGTCGTGGACAGGGAAAGGGTACGAGCAGTACTTC. It translates to CASSESWTGKGYEQYF.